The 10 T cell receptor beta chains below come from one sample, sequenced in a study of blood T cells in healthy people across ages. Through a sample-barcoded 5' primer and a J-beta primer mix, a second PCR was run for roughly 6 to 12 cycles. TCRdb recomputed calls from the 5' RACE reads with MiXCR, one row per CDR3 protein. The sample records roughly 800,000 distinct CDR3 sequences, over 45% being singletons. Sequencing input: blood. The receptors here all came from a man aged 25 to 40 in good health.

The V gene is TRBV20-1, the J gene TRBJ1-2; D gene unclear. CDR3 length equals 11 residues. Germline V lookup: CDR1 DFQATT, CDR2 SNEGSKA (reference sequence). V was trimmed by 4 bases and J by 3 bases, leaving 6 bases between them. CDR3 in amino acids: CSAMEHYGYTF. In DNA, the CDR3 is TGCAGTGCTATGGAACACTATGGCTACACCTTC.

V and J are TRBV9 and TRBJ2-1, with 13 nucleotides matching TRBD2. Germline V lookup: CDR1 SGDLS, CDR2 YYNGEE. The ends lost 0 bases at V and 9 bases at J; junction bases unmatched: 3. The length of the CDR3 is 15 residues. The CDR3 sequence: CASSVGLAGGVEQFF. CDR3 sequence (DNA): TGTGCCAGCAGCGTAGGACTAGCGGGAGGAGTTGAGCAGTTCTTC.

The CDR3 region has the DNA TGTGCCAGCAGCCACTCTTTGAAGGCTGAAGCTTTCTTT. Translating it yields CASSHSLKAEAFF. The chain links TRBV4-2 to TRBJ1-1, with D unresolved. Germline CDR1 and CDR2: LGHNA and YNFKEQ. V shed 3 bases and J shed 6 bases, with 11 bases lying between them. The CDR3 sequence is 13 residues long.

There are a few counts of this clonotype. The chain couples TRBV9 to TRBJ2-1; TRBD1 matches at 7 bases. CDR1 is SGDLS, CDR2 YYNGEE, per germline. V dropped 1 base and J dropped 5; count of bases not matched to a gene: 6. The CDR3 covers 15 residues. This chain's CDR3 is CASSVRGGTDNEQFF. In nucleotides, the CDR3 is TGTGCCAGCAGCGTACGTGGTGGGACAGACAATGAGCAGTTCTTC.

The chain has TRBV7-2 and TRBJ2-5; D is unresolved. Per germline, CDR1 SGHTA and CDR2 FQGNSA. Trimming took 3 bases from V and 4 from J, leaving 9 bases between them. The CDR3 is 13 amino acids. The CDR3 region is CASSLADPETQYF. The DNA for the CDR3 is TGTGCCAGCAGCTTGGCGGACCCAGAGACCCAGTACTTC.

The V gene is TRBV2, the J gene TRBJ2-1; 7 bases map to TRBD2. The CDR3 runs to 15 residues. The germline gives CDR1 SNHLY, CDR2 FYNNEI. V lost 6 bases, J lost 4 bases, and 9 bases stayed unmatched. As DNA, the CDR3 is TGTGCCAGCAGGAAGACTAGCCCCCTGTACAATGAGCAGTTCTTC. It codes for CASRKTSPLYNEQFF.

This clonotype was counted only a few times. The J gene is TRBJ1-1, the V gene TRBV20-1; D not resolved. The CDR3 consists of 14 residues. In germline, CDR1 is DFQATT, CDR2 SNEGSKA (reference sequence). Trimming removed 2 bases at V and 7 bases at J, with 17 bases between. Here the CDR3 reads CSARPGLPTVEAFF. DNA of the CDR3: TGCAGTGCTAGACCCGGACTCCCGACTGTTGAAGCTTTCTTT.

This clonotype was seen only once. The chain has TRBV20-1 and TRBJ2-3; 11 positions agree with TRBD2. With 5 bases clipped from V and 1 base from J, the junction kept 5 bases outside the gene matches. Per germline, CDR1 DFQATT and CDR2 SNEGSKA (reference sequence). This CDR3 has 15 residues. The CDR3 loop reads CSAAPLAGGTDTQYF. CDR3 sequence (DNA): TGCAGTGCTGCGCCACTAGCGGGGGGCACAGATACGCAGTATTTT.

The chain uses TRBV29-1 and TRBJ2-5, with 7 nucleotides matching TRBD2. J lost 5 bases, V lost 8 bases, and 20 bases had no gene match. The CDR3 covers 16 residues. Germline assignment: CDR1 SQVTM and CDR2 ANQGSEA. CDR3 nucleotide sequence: TGCAGCTCTCTTTCGGGGGGTCGGGGAGTAGGGGAGACCCAGTACTTC. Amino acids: CSSLSGGRGVGETQYF.

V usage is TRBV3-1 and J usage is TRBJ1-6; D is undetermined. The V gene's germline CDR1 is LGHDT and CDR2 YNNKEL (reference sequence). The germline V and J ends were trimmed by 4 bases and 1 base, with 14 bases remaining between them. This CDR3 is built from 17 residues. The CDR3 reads CASSPPDGRSYNSPLHF. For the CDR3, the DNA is TGTGCCAGCAGCCCACCGGACGGCCGGTCCTATAATTCACCCCTCCACTTT. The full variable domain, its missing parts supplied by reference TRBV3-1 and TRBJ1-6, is DTAVSQTPKYLVTQMGNDKSIKCEQNLGHDTMYWYKQDSKKFLKIMFSYNNKELIINETVPNRFSPKSPDKAHLNLHINSLELGDSAVYFCASSPPDGRSYNSPLHFGNGTRLTVT.